This TCR beta chain emerged from a study of regulatory T cells in long-lasting Graves disease. The study, taken as a whole, reports: Results may be inaccurate due to the small sample size. Clonotypes that were public and shared totalled a few thousand in persistent patients versus over 800 in new patients. Those with persistent Graves' had less TCR diversity than newly diagnosed patients. Repertoires from persistent disease leaned toward TRBV28, TRBJ1-2 and TRBJ2-5.

To make TCR beta libraries, researchers used iRepertoire HTBI primers and Arm-PCR of CDR3 regions. Via MiXCR, TCRdb re-called the multiplex PCR reads, giving one row per CDR3 protein. Here the sample spans around 500,000 distinct CDR3 sequences, around 21% being singletons. Germline loops: CDR1 SNHLY, CDR2 FYNNEI. V was clipped by 8 bases and J by 6 bases, with 6 bases between them. The CDR3 has 10 residues. Notes on this clonotype: What it recognizes is unknown.

Time point in this sample: persistent/refractory GD, antithyroid drugs over 5 years with positive TRAb. After RNA was extracted from PBMCs, the TCR library was made from it. V gene TRBV2 combines with J gene TRBJ2-3; D uncertain. The sequence was obtained from a female donor with Graves disease. The source material was peripheral blood mononuclear cells (PBMCs), sampled when the disease was refractory, from a patient treated with antithyroid drugs. The CDR3 reads CASVTDTQYF. CDR3 in DNA: TGTGCCAGCGTTACGGATACGCAGTATTTT.